This T cell receptor beta chain was recorded in a study of T cell changes during pregnancy in multiple sclerosis. Using immunoSEQ multiplex PCR, the repertoire was profiled, and TCRdb retains in-frame clones only, with some absent. The sample shows over 55,000 clones, about 90% of them seen only once. J lost 3 bases, V lost 5 bases, and 1 base had no gene match. This CDR3 is 11 amino acids long. Germline V lookup: CDR1 GTSNPN, CDR2 SVGIG (reference sequence). This sample comprised peripheral blood, obtained after pregnancy. The chain has TRBV30 and TRBJ2-7, with 7 nucleotides matching TRBD1. This TCR was recovered from a female donor in good health, enrolled as a control in a pregnancy study. The CDR3 region is CAWGDSYEQYF. The CDR3, as DNA: TGTGCCTGGGGGGACAGCTACGAGCAGTACTTC.